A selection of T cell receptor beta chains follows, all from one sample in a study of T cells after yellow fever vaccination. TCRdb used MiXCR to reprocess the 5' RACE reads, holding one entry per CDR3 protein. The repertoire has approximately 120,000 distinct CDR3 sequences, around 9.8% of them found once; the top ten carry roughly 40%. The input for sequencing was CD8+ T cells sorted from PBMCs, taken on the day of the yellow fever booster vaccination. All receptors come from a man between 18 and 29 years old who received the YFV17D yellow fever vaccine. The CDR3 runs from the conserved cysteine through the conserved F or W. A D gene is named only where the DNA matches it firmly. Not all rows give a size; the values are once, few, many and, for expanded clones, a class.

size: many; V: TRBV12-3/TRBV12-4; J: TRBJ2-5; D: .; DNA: TGTGCCAGCAGTCCCGGACTCCAAGAGACCCAGTACTTC; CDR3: CASSPGLQETQYF
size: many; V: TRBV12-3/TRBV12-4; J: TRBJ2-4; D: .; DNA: TGTGCCAGCAGTGCGGGCGGTGGGAACATTCAGTACTTC; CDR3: CASSAGGGNIQYF
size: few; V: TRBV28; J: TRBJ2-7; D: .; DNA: TGTGCCAGCACTCAATGGGGGGAGGCCTACGAGCAGTACTTC; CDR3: CASTQWGEAYEQYF
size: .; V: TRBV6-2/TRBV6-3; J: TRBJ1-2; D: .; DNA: TGTGCCAGCAGACTACTCTCCGGCTATGGCTACACCTTC; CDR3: CASRLLSGYGYTF
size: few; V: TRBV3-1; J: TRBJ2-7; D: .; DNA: TGTGCCAGCAGCCAGAAGGCAGGGTACTCCTACGAGCAGTACTTC; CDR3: CASSQKAGYSYEQYF
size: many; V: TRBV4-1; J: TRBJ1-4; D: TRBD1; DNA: TGCGCCAGCAGCCAAGGGGGACAGGGTGGTGAAAAACTGTTTTTT; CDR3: CASSQGGQGGEKLFF
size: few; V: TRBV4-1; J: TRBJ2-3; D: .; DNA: TGCGCCAGCAGCACTCGGACTCAGAGCACAGATACGCAGTATTTT; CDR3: CASSTRTQSTDTQYF
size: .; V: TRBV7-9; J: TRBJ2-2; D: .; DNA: TGTGCCAGCAGCTTAGCCGACAGGGACTCCGGGGAGCTGTTTTTT; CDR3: CASSLADRDSGELFF
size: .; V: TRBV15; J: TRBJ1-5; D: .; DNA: TGTGCCACCAGCAGAGATCTGGGCAGCCTACAACCCCAGCATTTT; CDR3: CATSRDLGSLQPQHF
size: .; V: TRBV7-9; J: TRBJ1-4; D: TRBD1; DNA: TGTGCCAGCAGCACCTACCCCAGGGGGAGGGGTGTTAATGAAAAACTGTTTTTT; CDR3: CASSTYPRGRGVNEKLFF
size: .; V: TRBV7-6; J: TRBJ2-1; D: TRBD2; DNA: TGTGCCAGCAGAAGAGGGACTAGCGGTAGGAATGAGCAGTTCTTC; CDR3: CASRRGTSGRNEQFF
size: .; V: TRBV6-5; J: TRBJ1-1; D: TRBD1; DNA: TGTGCCAGCAGTCCTAACCCGGGACAGATTGAAGCTTTCTTT; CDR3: CASSPNPGQIEAFF
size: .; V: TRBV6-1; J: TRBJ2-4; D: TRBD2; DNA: TGTGCCAGCAACCGTCCGGGGGGTTTGGCCAAAAACATTCAGTACTTC; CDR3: CASNRPGGLAKNIQYF
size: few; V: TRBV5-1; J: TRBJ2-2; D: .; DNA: TGCGCCAGCAGCTTCACAAACCGGGACTTTAACACCGGGGAGCTGTTTTTT; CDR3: CASSFTNRDFNTGELFF